This note documents a single TCR beta chain sequence. What it binds is not known. This record belongs to a study of CD8 T cells in Susac syndrome. On the study more broadly: Clinical remission applied to under 10 sequenced Susac syndrome patients, and roughly 6 had active disease.

Germline CDR1 MDHEN, CDR2 SYDVKM. CDR3 length: 14 amino acids. Trimming took 7 bases from V and 2 from J, leaving 15 bases between them. Patients with Susac syndrome met the recently defined diagnostic criteria for definite or probable disease. The authors negatively isolated CD8+ and CD4+ T cells and FACS-enriched TEMRA cells. General study results and limits: When the CD4+ T cell repertoires of patients with Susac syndrome were examined, they did not show any clonal expansion.

Random hexamers were used to reverse transcribe roughly 0.45 to 1 ug of RNA. TCRdb redid the calling of the immunoSEQ multiplex PCR reads with MiXCR, one entry per CDR3 protein. The repertoire holds 180,000 or so distinct CDR3 sequences, with around 94% as singletons. The source material was CD4+ T cells from PBMCs. The rearrangement links TRBV28 to TRBJ2-7, with D maybe TRBD1 (8 bases). This TCR was sampled from a human donor with Susac syndrome. The CDR3 protein is CASNSQGGTYEQYF. Written as DNA, the CDR3 is TGTGCCAGCAACTCACAGGGGGGGACCTACGAGCAGTACTTC.